This passage covers 28 T cell receptor beta chains from one sample sequenced in a study of blood T cell repertoires in COVID-19 (dated by TCRdb to the early 2020s). Receptors were amplified or captured by the immunoSEQ multiplex PCR assay. TCRdb stores this immuneACCESS table with in-frame sequences only. Part of the clones is absent; in the studies checked, under half of the shortfall reflects unresolved V genes, and no reason is known for the rest. This sample has 250,000 or so clones in its table, and nearly 90% of those were observed once. The leading ten clones occupy around 4.6% of the sample. Material for sequencing was peripheral blood. The receptors come from a woman aged 40 to 50 who had recovered from COVID-19.

This chain links TRBV7-2 with TRBJ2-7; D might be TRBD2 (6 bases). The CDR3 totals 13 residues. The germline V gene encodes CDR1 SGHTA and CDR2 FQGNSA. Trimming took 3 bases from V and 4 from J, leaving 10 bases between them. CDR3 nucleotides: TGTGCCAGCAGCTTCGGGACTCAGTACGAGCAGTACGTC. Residues: CASSFGTQYEQYV.

The chain is built from TRBV24-1 and TRBJ1-1, with a weak D call TRBD1 (5 bases). Trimming removed 3 bases at V and 3 bases at J, with 7 bases between. The CDR3 covers 13 residues. Germline lookup yields CDR1 KGHDR and CDR2 SFDVKD. The CDR3 bases are TGTGCCACCAGTGATACAGGCTACACTGAAGCTTTCTTT. Translating gives CATSDTGYTEAFF.

This chain uses TRBV12-3 or TRBV12-4 with TRBJ1-3, with no clear D. The CDR3 runs 13 residues. Trimming stripped 5 bases from V and 2 bases from J, with 7 bases between. The CDR3 here is CASSGGTGNTIYF. The CDR3 nucleotides read TGTGCCAGCAGTGGAGGTACTGGAAACACCATATATTTT.

The rearrangement uses TRBV11-3 and TRBJ2-5; 8 bases align to TRBD1. This CDR3 comprises 15 residues. Looked up from germline, CDR1 is SGHNT and CDR2 is YENEEA. The V and J ends lost 5 bases and 2 bases, in that order; junction bases with no gene match: 7. CDR3 loop: CASSRQGPSQETQYF. CDR3 DNA: TGTGCCAGCAGCAGACAGGGGCCAAGTCAAGAGACCCAGTACTTC.

As DNA, the CDR3 is TGTGCCAGCAGCTTAAGACAGGGGAACCTCTACGAGCAGTACTTC. As protein: CASSLRQGNLYEQYF. The V and J genes are TRBV7-2 and TRBJ2-7, with 8 positions matching TRBD1. Unmatched junction bases numbered 6, after V lost 2 bases and J lost 3 bases. Germline assignment: CDR1 SGHTA and CDR2 FQGNSA. This CDR3 region has 15 residues.

The rearrangement joins TRBV4-2 to TRBJ2-5; D gene ambiguous. The CDR3 length is 17 residues. The V end lost 1 base, the J end lost 2 bases, and 17 bases lay between the germline ends. Germline lookup yields CDR1 LGHNA and CDR2 YNFKEQ. In DNA, the CDR3 is TGTGCCAGCAGCCAAGGTCTCTTTGATTCCGGGCAAGAGACCCAGTACTTC. Translated, it gives CASSQGLFDSGQETQYF.

This clone was detected only once. This chain uses TRBV9 with TRBJ2-3, with 10 positions matching TRBD2. This CDR3 region has 19 residues. In germline, CDR1 is SGDLS, CDR2 YYNGEE. With V trimmed by 0 bases and J by 4 bases, 14 bases remained unmatched. CDR3 coding DNA: TGTGCCAGCAGCGTAGCCCGGTCCGCTCTAGCGGGGGAATCAGATACGCAGTATTTT. As protein: CASSVARSALAGESDTQYF.

The V and J genes are TRBV11-2 and TRBJ1-1; weak D call: TRBD1 (5 bases). CDR1 is SGHAT and CDR2 is FQNNGV in the germline V gene. V lost 5 bases to trimming and J lost 1 base, with 11 bases between them. The CDR3 is made up of 14 amino acids. The CDR3 DNA is TGTGCCAGCAGCAGGGGCGGACCGAACACTGAAGCTTTCTTT. It encodes CASSRGGPNTEAFF.

The J gene is TRBJ1-5, the V gene TRBV28; D gene unclear. Trimming took off 5 bases at V and 3 bases at J, with 11 bases between the two ends. Germline V gene lookup returns CDR1 MDHEN and CDR2 SYDVKM. There are 14 residues in the CDR3. The CDR3 region has the DNA TGTGCCAGCAGTCCGCGGCCGCTCAATCAGCCCCAGCATTTT. Encoded protein: CASSPRPLNQPQHF.

V is TRBV18 and J is TRBJ2-3; no clear D gene. Trimming left V 3 bases short and J 0 bases short, with 13 bases between. Germline V lookup: CDR1 KGHSH, CDR2 LQKENI. This CDR3 contains 16 residues. CDR3 loop: CASSPWVPTSTDTQYF. CDR3 DNA sequence: TGTGCCAGCTCACCGTGGGTCCCGACTAGCACAGATACGCAGTATTTT.

The DNA for the CDR3 is TGTGCCAGCAGAACCGGGAGCGAGTATGGCTACACCTTC. It translates to CASRTGSEYGYTF. V is TRBV7-2 and J is TRBJ1-2; D unclear. Germline CDR1 and CDR2: SGHTA and FQGNSA. V was shortened by 6 bases and J by 5 bases, with 13 bases between the two germline ends. This CDR3 comprises 13 residues.

The chain recombines TRBV27 with TRBJ2-3, with 13 bases identical to TRBD2. J was trimmed by 2 bases and V by 4 bases; bases with no gene match: 12. The CDR3 runs to 19 residues. Germline lookup yields CDR1 MNHEY and CDR2 SMNVEV (reference sequence). The CDR3 sequence: CASSSRLAGGPKITDTQYF. CDR3 in DNA: TGTGCCAGCAGTTCCCGACTAGCGGGGGGTCCGAAGATCACAGATACGCAGTATTTT.

This chain joins TRBV10-3 and TRBJ1-2, with D maybe TRBD1 (5 bases). The length of the CDR3 is 14 residues. Germline values: CDR1 ENHRY, CDR2 SYGVKD. Trimming left V 6 bases short and J 3 bases short, with 14 bases between. In nucleotides, the CDR3 is TGTGCCATCAGCATTCAGGGAGGGCACTATGGCTACACCTTC. Protein product: CAISIQGGHYGYTF.

V is TRBV5-6 and J is TRBJ1-4; 8 nucleotides agree with TRBD1. Germline loops: CDR1 SGHDT, CDR2 YYEEEE. Germline trimming cut 4 bases from V and 1 base from J; bases unmatched to any gene: 3. This CDR3 region has 15 residues. CDR3 region: CASSRTGRTNEKLFF. The CDR3 region has the DNA TGTGCCAGCAGCCGGACAGGGCGAACTAATGAAAAACTGTTTTTT.

V is TRBV4-1 and J is TRBJ2-3, with D uncertain. The CDR3 consists of 13 residues. The V end was cut by 3 bases, the J end by 5 bases, with 9 bases between. In germline, CDR1 is MGHRA, CDR2 YSYEKL. The CDR3 coding sequence is TGCGCCAGCAGCCAGTTACATGGAGATACGCAGTATTTT. Protein sequence: CASSQLHGDTQYF.

The chain recombines TRBV5-6 with TRBJ2-1; D possibly corresponds to TRBD2 (5 bases). V lost 6 bases to trimming and J lost 5 bases, with 18 bases between them. CDR1 is SGHDT, CDR2 YYEEEE, per germline. This CDR3 contains 15 residues. CDR3 sequence: CASIKTGNRHNEQFF. The CDR3 DNA reads TGTGCCAGCATCAAAACCGGGAACAGACACAATGAGCAGTTCTTC.

The chain couples TRBV5-1 to TRBJ2-1; a weak D match, TRBD2 (5 bases). CDR3 length: 16 residues. Germline V gene lookup returns CDR1 SGHRS and CDR2 YFSETQ. The germline V and J ends were trimmed by 0 bases and 2 bases, with 12 bases remaining between them. The CDR3 loop is CASSLAPLGAYNEQFF. CDR3 nucleotides: TGCGCCAGCAGCTTGGCCCCCCTGGGAGCCTACAATGAGCAGTTCTTC. Filled out from reference TRBV5-1 and TRBJ2-1, the complete variable domain reads KAGVTQTPRYLIKTRGQQVTLSCSPISGHRSVSWYQQTPGQGLQFLFEYFSETQRNKGNFPGRFSGRQFSNSRSEMNVSTLELGDSALYLCASSLAPLGAYNEQFFGPGTRLTVL.

This sequence joins TRBV14 and TRBJ1-4; maybe TRBD1 (5 bases). Germline V CDR1 and CDR2: SGHDN, FVKESK. V shed 3 bases and J shed 7 bases, with 21 bases lying between them. CDR3 length: 17 residues. The CDR3 is CASSQGGGRGPSEKLFF. CDR3 DNA sequence: TGTGCCAGCAGCCAGGGGGGAGGGCGCGGTCCTAGTGAAAAACTGTTTTTT.

This chain links TRBV3-1 (or the pseudogene TRBV3-2) with TRBJ2-7; D may be TRBD1 (5 bases). V was pared by 4 bases and J by 4 bases, with 11 bases between. CDR3 length equals 13 residues. Per the germline V gene, CDR1 is LGHDT and CDR2 is YNNKEL (reference sequence). The CDR3 spells CASSPTGGYEQYF. CDR3 DNA: TGTGCCAGCAGCCCCACAGGTGGATACGAGCAGTACTTC.

The V gene is TRBV28, the J gene TRBJ1-2; D may be TRBD1 (6 bases). The CDR3 runs 13 residues. V dropped 10 bases and J dropped 8 bases, with 20 bases sitting between them. Germline CDR1 reads MDHEN; CDR2 reads SYDVKM. This chain's CDR3 is CAISKNRDSGYTF. The CDR3 nucleotides read TGTGCCATCTCCAAGAACAGGGATTCCGGCTACACCTTC.

V and J are TRBV28 and TRBJ2-7, with 8 bases matching TRBD1. Trimming removed 4 bases from V and 7 bases from J; junction bases left unmatched: 6. CDR1 and CDR2 (germline): MDHEN, SYDVKM. CDR3 length: 13 amino acids. The DNA for the CDR3 is TGTGCCAGCAGTTCCGACAGGGGCCGTGAGCAGTACTTC. Its protein product is CASSSDRGREQYF. Full variable domain (outside the CDR3, taken from reference TRBV28 and TRBJ2-7): DVKVTQSSRYLVKRTGEKVFLECVQDMDHENMFWYRQDPGLGLRLIYFSYDVKMKEKGDIPEGYSVSREKKERFSLILESASTNQTSMYLCASSSDRGREQYFGPGTRLTVT.

The chain uses TRBV14 and TRBJ1-2; 7 positions agree with TRBD1. The V gene's germline CDR1 is SGHDN and CDR2 FVKESK. V shed 1 base and J 5 bases; nucleotides not matched to a gene: 7. The CDR3 is 15 amino acids. CDR3 bases: TGTGCCAGCAGCCAAGTTGGGGACAGCGTTTATGGCTACACCTTC. It is translated as CASSQVGDSVYGYTF.

The J gene is TRBJ1-2, the V gene TRBV15, with TRBD1 as a possible D gene (6 bases). This CDR3 contains 13 residues. Germline V gene data show CDR1 as LNHNV and CDR2 as YYDKDF (reference sequence). V lost 3 bases to trimming and J lost 12 bases, with 17 bases between them. The CDR3 is CATSSSYRVKDTF. CDR3 in DNA: TGTGCCACCAGCAGTAGCTACAGGGTGAAGGACACCTTC.

The chain links TRBV4-1 to TRBJ2-1; the D is unclear. Trimming pared 1 base from V and 8 bases from J, leaving 9 bases between. Germline lookup yields CDR1 MGHRA and CDR2 YSYEKL. This CDR3 has 13 amino acids. The CDR3 bases are TGCGCCAGCAGCCAAGTGGAGTTGGATGAGCAGTTCTTC. This encodes CASSQVELDEQFF.

The sample holds a few counts of this clone. This chain joins TRBV10-1 and TRBJ1-6; a weak D match, TRBD1 (5 bases). V dropped 11 bases and J dropped 7 bases, with 12 bases sitting between them. CDR1 is WNHNN and CDR2 is SYGVQD in the germline V gene (reference sequence). The CDR3 runs 12 residues. CDR3 loop: CADGRGNSPLHF. CDR3 DNA: TGCGCCGACGGTAGGGGAAATTCACCCCTCCACTTT.

The chain couples TRBV2 to TRBJ1-1, with 7 positions matching TRBD1. Germline V CDR1 and CDR2: SNHLY, FYNNEI. Trimming removed 4 bases from V and 4 bases from J; junction bases left unmatched: 9. This CDR3 is 15 amino acids long. CDR3 in DNA: TGTGCCAGCAGTGGGGTTACAGGGGAGTCCACTGAAGCTTTCTTT. Protein product: CASSGVTGESTEAFF.

In its sample, this clone was seen once. The chain has TRBV5-1 and TRBJ2-1; 7 positions agree with TRBD1. Germline CDR1 reads SGHRS; CDR2 reads YFSETQ. The ends lost 1 base at V and 5 bases at J; junction bases unmatched: 6. The CDR3 has 15 amino acids. CDR3 nucleotides: TGCGCCAGCAGCTTGTATGACAGGGCCGACAATGAGCAGTTCTTC. Translation: CASSLYDRADNEQFF. Full variable domain (remainder filled in from reference TRBV5-1 and TRBJ2-1): KAGVTQTPRYLIKTRGQQVTLSCSPISGHRSVSWYQQTPGQGLQFLFEYFSETQRNKGNFPGRFSGRQFSNSRSEMNVSTLELGDSALYLCASSLYDRADNEQFFGPGTRLTVL.

The chain is built from TRBV4-3 and TRBJ2-2; no firm D call. V lost 0 bases and J lost 3, with 14 bases in between. Germline V gene sequence: CDR1 LGHNA, CDR2 YSLEER. The CDR3 runs 17 residues. The CDR3 is CASSQDFPGLHTGELFF. CDR3 coding DNA: TGCGCCAGCAGCCAAGACTTTCCGGGTCTGCACACCGGGGAGCTGTTTTTT.